The clone carrying this T cell receptor beta chain was counted only a few times. Its cognate antigen is unknown. The sample belongs to a study of early T cells in non-severe SARS-CoV-2 infection. Study conclusions and caveats: VDJdb matching favored anti-spike CD8 responses, missing private and CD4 specificities.

Germline V gene data show CDR1 as MNHEY and CDR2 as SVGEGT. CDR3 length: 14 residues. The ends lost 6 bases at V and 3 bases at J; junction bases unmatched: 6. Unique molecular identifiers were affixed to single, distinct cDNA molecules. TCRdb re-analysed the 5' RACE reads in MiXCR, keeping a single row per CDR3 protein. The sample has approximately 80,000 distinct CDR3 sequences, about 11% seen once. The chain carries TRBV6-2 or TRBV6-3 and TRBJ2-3; 7 bases match TRBD1. The TCR was taken from an adult who was a healthcare worker with PCR-confirmed SARS-CoV-2 infection or an uninfected control (not recorded which). Sequencing used whole blood, obtained at baseline. The CDR3 bases are TGTGCCAGCAGATATGGGACAGCTACAGATACGCAGTATTTT. Protein product: CASRYGTATDTQYF.